This TCR beta chain derives from a study of blood T cell repertoires in COVID-19. On the study more broadly: The samples span acute and convalescent COVID-19 from the United States, Italy and Spain. Sources were T cells, B-cell-depleted T cells, or PBMCs; the material itself was cDNA or gDNA.

V was clipped by 1 base and J by 5 bases, with 12 bases between them. CDR1 is SGHRS and CDR2 is YFSETQ in the germline V gene. This CDR3 contains 14 residues. Source study methods: Estimates of nucleated cell counts were drawn from the amplification of reference gene primers. Repertoires were generated with immunoSEQ multiplex PCR, while TCRdb's copy carries only in-frame clones and drops some. V, J and clone size are those of that table, while D and trimming were read from the DNA. The sample holds under 80,000 clones, 80% to 90% seen once. What was sequenced was peripheral blood. V gene TRBV5-1 combines with J gene TRBJ2-5; no clear D gene. This TCR was sampled from a woman older than 75 with active or convalescent COVID-19. CDR3 loop: CASSLNPGQETQYF. The CDR3 DNA is TGCGCCAGCAGCTTGAACCCTGGGCAGGAGACCCAGTACTTC. Based on the CDR3 plus reference TRBV5-1 and TRBJ2-5, the full variable domain is KAGVTQTPRYLIKTRGQQVTLSCSPISGHRSVSWYQQTPGQGLQFLFEYFSETQRNKGNFPGRFSGRQFSNSRSEMNVSTLELGDSALYLCASSLNPGQETQYFGPGTRLLVL.